The 24 T cell receptor beta chains in this list originate from one sample, sequenced in a study of blood T cells in healthy people across ages. Primers used in a second PCR of about 7 to 12 cycles were a sample-barcoded 5' primer and a J-beta primer mix. Each CDR3 protein gets one entry after TCRdb re-called the 5' RACE reads with MiXCR. The sample lists 1.5 million to 2 million distinct CDR3 sequences; roughly 30% were seen once. The sample comprised blood. These receptors all come from a woman aged 25 to 39 in good health.

This rearrangement joins TRBV20-1 to TRBJ1-2, with 7 nucleotides matching TRBD1. CDR3 length: 14 amino acids. J gave up 8 bases and V 5 bases, and 14 bases lay outside the gene matches. Germline values: CDR1 DFQATT, CDR2 SNEGSKA (reference sequence). CDR3 sequence: CSAVDREGFGGYTF. In DNA, the CDR3 is TGCAGTGCTGTTGACAGGGAAGGGTTCGGCGGCTACACCTTC.

The CDR3: CASSAAPSSGYEQYF. CDR3 DNA sequence: TGTGCCAGCAGTGCTGCGCCTTCTAGCGGCTACGAGCAGTACTTC. The V gene is TRBV6-5, the J gene TRBJ2-7, with 7 bases lining up with TRBD2. Germline-derived CDR1 and CDR2 are MNHEY and SVGAGI. CDR3 length equals 15 residues. With V trimmed by 5 bases and J by 3 bases, 10 bases remained unmatched.

The chain carries TRBV27 and TRBJ1-2; D is ambiguous. V was pared by 0 bases and J by 7 bases, with 9 bases between. The CDR3 contains 13 residues. In germline, CDR1 is MNHEY, CDR2 SMNVEV (reference sequence). This CDR3 reads CASSLSGVGGYTF. As DNA, the CDR3 is TGTGCCAGCAGTTTATCTGGGGTTGGTGGCTACACCTTC.

This clonotype was seen more than once but under ten times. V and J are TRBV20-1 and TRBJ2-1; 9 bases align to TRBD2. This CDR3 is 15 amino acids long. Germline V CDR1 and CDR2: DFQATT, SNEGSKA (reference sequence). V was clipped by 1 base and J by 4 bases; unmatched bases: 5. CDR3 sequence: CSARVAGDPYNEQFF. CDR3 bases: TGCAGTGCTAGAGTAGCGGGGGACCCGTACAATGAGCAGTTCTTC.

This clonotype appeared a few times. V and J are TRBV6-5 and TRBJ2-5; 13 bases are shared with TRBD2. Germline CDR1 is MNHEY and CDR2 is SVGAGI. The CDR3 loop spans 15 amino acids. V shed 6 bases and J 6 bases; nucleotides not matched to a gene: 7. CDR3 region: CASSRTSGGAKTQYF. The CDR3 DNA reads TGTGCCAGCAGCCGCACTAGCGGGGGGGCCAAGACCCAGTACTTC.

The chain recombines TRBV14 with TRBJ1-2; the D gene is possibly TRBD1 (6 bases). Germline-derived CDR1 and CDR2 are SGHDN and FVKESK. With 4 bases removed from V and 0 bases from J, the gap between germline ends came to 18 bases. The CDR3 has 17 amino acids. CDR3 bases: TGTGCCAGCAGCCCCCGCCGGGACACCGGAGCTAACTATGGCTACACCTTC. This encodes CASSPRRDTGANYGYTF.

This chain joins TRBV3-1 and TRBJ2-4, with D unclear. Germline V lookup: CDR1 LGHDT, CDR2 YNNKEL (reference sequence). The CDR3 sequence is 15 residues long. The V gene lost 1 base and the J gene lost 6 bases, with 13 bases spanning the gap. CDR3 in DNA: TGTGCCAGCAGCCAAGTGCAAAGGGAAGCAAACATTCAGTACTTC. This sequence encodes CASSQVQREANIQYF.

This clonotype was recorded a few times. The chain has TRBV27 and TRBJ1-2, with D maybe TRBD1 (5 bases). Germline CDR1 MNHEY, CDR2 SMNVEV (reference sequence). V lost 7 bases, J lost 7 bases, and 19 bases lay in between. The CDR3 loop spans 14 amino acids. The CDR3 region is CASTPLGQGAGYTF. The CDR3 nucleotides are TGTGCCAGCACTCCTTTAGGGCAGGGTGCTGGCTACACCTTC.

The V and J genes are TRBV5-1 and TRBJ2-5; 7 bases are a match to TRBD1. The germline V gene has CDR1 SGHRS and CDR2 YFSETQ. Trimming at V came to 2 bases and at J to 2 bases, leaving 9 bases not matched to a gene. The CDR3 is 16 amino acids. For the CDR3, the DNA is TGCGCCAGCAGCTTATCCGGGACAGCCACACAAGAGACCCAGTACTTC. This encodes CASSLSGTATQETQYF.

This clonotype was detected a few times. The chain carries TRBV6-1 and TRBJ2-1, with TRBD1 as a possible D gene (6 bases). The CDR3 extends over 14 amino acids. Germline CDR1 MNHNS, CDR2 SASEGT. V was pared by 3 bases and J by 3 bases, with 9 bases between. The CDR3, as DNA: TGTGCCAGCAGTGATGGGACAAACTACAATGAGCAGTTCTTC. Translating it yields CASSDGTNYNEQFF.

The V call is TRBV29-1, the J call TRBJ1-5, with TRBD1 matching 9 bases. CDR1 SQVTM and CDR2 ANQGSEA come from the germline V gene. The length of the CDR3 is 14 residues. V trimming: 4 bases; J trimming: 5 bases; junction bases outside the gene matches: 6. DNA of the CDR3: TGCAGCGTTGTGGGGACAGGGAACGATCAGCCCCAGCATTTT. Residues: CSVVGTGNDQPQHF. The full variable domain, completed using reference TRBV29-1 and TRBJ1-5, is SAVISQKPSRDICQRGTSLTIQCQVDSQVTMMFWYRQQPGQSLTLIATANQGSEATYESGFVIDKFPISRPNLTFSTLTVSNMSPEDSSIYLCSVVGTGNDQPQHFGDGTRLSIL.

Points on this clonotype: At one boundary the junction diverges from the germline segment, which might be a read error. The chain has TRBV12-3 or TRBV12-4 and TRBJ1-2, with a weak D call TRBD1 (6 bases). The CDR3 length is 13 residues. For the CDR3, the DNA is TGTGCCGGCAGTGTAACAGGGACGGATGGCTACACCTTC. Its protein is CAGSVTGTDGYTF.

The chain employs TRBV14 and TRBJ2-1; a weak D match, TRBD2 (6 bases). V shed 6 bases and J shed 4 bases, with 13 bases lying between them. CDR3 size: 14 residues. The germline gives CDR1 SGHDN, CDR2 FVKESK. The CDR3 DNA sequence: TGTGCCAGCAGGGTAGCGGCCCGTTACAATGAGCAGTTCTTC. Translating gives CASRVAARYNEQFF.

CDR3 nucleotides: TGTGCCAGCAGCTCCCAGAGCGCCACGGCGTTCTTC. It specifies CASSSQSATAFF. This chain uses TRBV3-1 with TRBJ2-1; D is ambiguous. V was cut by 5 bases and J by 15 bases, with 17 bases left in between. The germline CDR1 and CDR2 sequences are LGHDT and YNNKEL (reference sequence). This CDR3 is built from 12 residues.

This clonotype has more than one count but fewer than ten. The J gene is TRBJ2-3, the V gene TRBV2; possible D gene TRBD1, 5 bases. Germline V CDR1 and CDR2: SNHLY, FYNNEI. The CDR3 totals 14 residues. Between the trimmed V and J ends, which lost 8 bases and 4 bases, there was a span of 16 bases. The CDR3 is CASGSQGIADTQYF. The DNA of the CDR3 is TGTGCCAGCGGGTCGCAGGGTATAGCAGATACGCAGTATTTT.

This clonotype was seen a few times. The rearrangement uses TRBV28 and TRBJ1-5; possibly TRBD1 for D (5 bases). The CDR3 has 14 residues. Trimming took off 11 bases at V and 6 bases at J, with 20 bases between the two ends. The germline V gene encodes CDR1 MDHEN and CDR2 SYDVKM. The CDR3 DNA sequence: TGTGCCGGGAGTGTCGGGACCAACCGTCAGCCCCAGCATTTT. It is translated as CAGSVGTNRQPQHF.

The rearrangement links TRBV6-5 to TRBJ1-3; no clear D. Trimming took 7 bases from V and 4 from J, leaving 8 bases between them. CDR3 size: 12 residues. Germline V gene lookup returns CDR1 MNHEY and CDR2 SVGAGI. The chain's CDR3 is CASKTSGNTIYF. The CDR3 DNA follows: TGTGCCAGCAAGACGTCGGGAAACACCATATATTTT.

In its sample, this clonotype was seen a few times. This chain connects TRBV12-5 to TRBJ2-3; TRBD1 aligns across 8 bases. Per the germline V gene, CDR1 is LGHNT and CDR2 is FRNRAP. The CDR3 runs to 15 residues. After removal of 1 base from V and 5 bases from J, the junction contained 5 bases not matched to a gene. The CDR3 sequence is CASGLAGQGEDTQYF. The DNA of the CDR3 is TGTGCTAGTGGTTTGGCTGGACAGGGAGAAGATACGCAGTATTTT.

In the case of this clonotype: Its ends do not fully match the called genes, so a read error is possible. The genes are TRBV12-3 or TRBV12-4 and TRBJ2-2, with unresolved D. The CDR3 is 14 amino acids. The CDR3 bases are TGTGCCAGCAGTTTACACGCGAACATCGGGGAGCTGTTTTTT. Amino acids: CASSLHANIGELFF.

This clonotype was recorded at least ten times. The J gene is TRBJ2-5, the V gene TRBV29-1, with 10 bases matching TRBD2. The CDR3 totals 14 residues. Losses at the gene ends were 5 bases for V and 2 bases for J; bases not matched to a gene: 5. Germline-derived CDR1 and CDR2 are SQVTM and ANQGSEA. The CDR3 bases are TGCAGCGTTACCGGGACTAGCGCTCAAGAGACCCAGTACTTC. This translates into CSVTGTSAQETQYF.

A remark on this clonotype: A much bigger clone sits one base away, suggesting this may be a read error. The chain carries TRBV9 and TRBJ2-5, with D possibly being TRBD2 (6 bases). The better agreement between TRBJ2-7 and the DNA end casts doubt on the J call. Germline V lookup: CDR1 SGDLS, CDR2 YYNGEE. The CDR3 is 14 amino acids. CDR3 in amino acids: CASSGGPGEGEQYF. The DNA of the CDR3 is TGTGCCAGCAGCGGAGGGCCGGGAGAGGGCGAGCAGTACTTC.

This chain joins TRBV18 and TRBJ2-3; no clear D. The CDR3 consists of 14 residues. Deletions cut 5 bases from V and 1 base from J, with 10 bases between. Germline CDR1 reads KGHSH; CDR2 reads LQKENI. For the CDR3, the DNA is TGTGCCAGCTCATCCACCGTCCGCACAGATACGCAGTATTTT. Encoded protein: CASSSTVRTDTQYF.

Of note for this clonotype: A much larger clone differs by one base, so this may be a read error. This sequence joins TRBV12-3 or TRBV12-4 and TRBJ2-4; the D gene is possibly TRBD2 (6 bases). V lost 0 bases to trimming and J lost 13 bases, with 19 bases between them. This CDR3 contains 15 residues. CDR3 protein: CASSLAAGTYNEQYF. The CDR3 nucleotides are TGTGCCAGCAGTTTAGCTGCGGGGACCTACAATGAGCAGTACTTC.

This clonotype was found a few times. The chain combines TRBV3-1 with TRBJ2-1; 7 bases map to TRBD2. The CDR3 spans 15 residues. The J segment lost 7 bases and the V segment lost 4 bases, leaving 10 bases of the junction unmatched. Germline V gene lookup returns CDR1 LGHDT and CDR2 YNNKEL (reference sequence). The DNA for the CDR3 is TGTGCCAGCAGCCTGGTGGGAGGGGCAGGGAATGAGCAGTTCTTC. Amino acids: CASSLVGGAGNEQFF.